These T cell receptor beta chains were read from a single sample in a study of blood T cell repertoires in COVID-19. Using immunoSEQ multiplex PCR, the repertoire was profiled, and TCRdb retains in-frame clones only, with some absent. The sample includes 250,000 or so clones, approximately 86% of them seen just once. Sequenced: peripheral blood. Source of these receptors: a human donor in a cohort sampled during active COVID-19. The CDR3 runs from the conserved cysteine through the conserved F or W. A D gene is named only where the DNA matches it firmly. Clone size is stated in some rows and not others, as once, few, many or a class when expanded.

>TRBV11-2|TRBD1|TRBJ2-2|NA
TGTGCCAGCAGCGCGGGACAGGGGGTGGTCACCGGGGAGCTGTTTTTT
CASSAGQGVVTGELFF
>TRBV12-3/TRBV12-4|NA|TRBJ1-5|NA
TGTGCCAGCAGCAAGGAGGGGCCCCAGCATTTT
CASSKEGPQHF
>TRBV9|TRBD1|TRBJ1-5|NA
TGTGCCAGCAGCGCCGGACAGGGGAATCAGCCCCAGCATTTT
CASSAGQGNQPQHF
>TRBV18|TRBD2|TRBJ2-3|NA
TGTGCCAGCTCACCCCCGGGACTAGCGGGCCGAGGGACGCAGTATTTT
CASSPPGLAGRGTQYF
>TRBV2|TRBD2|TRBJ2-3|NA
TGTGCCAGCGGACTAGCGGGAGCGGGAGATACGCAGTATTTT
CASGLAGAGDTQYF
>TRBV7-9|NA|TRBJ2-3|NA
TGTGCCAGCAGCTTAAGTACGTCGGGGGGCGCAGATACGCAGTATTTT
CASSLSTSGGADTQYF
>TRBV25-1|TRBD1|TRBJ2-7|NA
TGTGCCAGCAGTGCCCAGACAGGGCCCTCTGGAGAGCAGTACTTC
CASSAQTGPSGEQYF
>TRBV5-1|TRBD1|TRBJ1-2|NA
TGCGCCAGCAGCTTGGGGTTAGGACAGGGCGAAAGTGGCTACACCTTC
CASSLGLGQGESGYTF
>TRBV28|NA|TRBJ2-7|NA
TGTGCCAGCAGTTTAGGAGGCGGGAACAACGAGCAGTACTTC
CASSLGGGNNEQYF
>TRBV27|NA|TRBJ1-5|NA
TGTGCCAGCAGTTTTGCCGCGACTGGCAATCAGCCCCAGCATTTT
CASSFAATGNQPQHF
>TRBV30|TRBD1|TRBJ1-4|NA
TGTGCCTGGACTATACAGGGGGCAGGGTATGAAAAACTGTTTTTT
CAWTIQGAGYEKLFF
>TRBV25-1|NA|TRBJ2-1|NA
TGTGCCAGCAGTGGGCTAGGAACCCTCAATGAGCAGTTCTTC
CASSGLGTLNEQFF
>TRBV5-8|TRBD1|TRBJ2-5|NA
TGTGCCAGCAGCCGGGACAGAGCAGAGACCCAGTACTTC
CASSRDRAETQYF
>TRBV5-5|TRBD1|TRBJ2-7|NA
TGTGCCAGCACCCGATCCGGGACAGTTAGCGACGAGCAGTACTTC
CASTRSGTVSDEQYF
>TRBV7-2|TRBD2|TRBJ2-1|NA
TGTGCCAGCAGCCCTAGCGGGGCCATCAATGAGCAGTTCTTC
CASSPSGAINEQFF
>TRBV7-2|TRBD2|TRBJ2-7|NA
TGTGCCAGCAGCCCCCTTGGGGGAGGGCCCGTCGAGCAGTACTTC
CASSPLGGGPVEQYF
>TRBV6-1|TRBD1|TRBJ1-6|many
TGTGCCAGCAGTGAGTTGGGACAGGGTAATTCACCCCTCCACTTT
CASSELGQGNSPLHF
>TRBV4-2|NA|TRBJ1-3|once
TGTGCCAGCAGCCAAGATGGACAGCTCTCTGGAAACACCATATATTTT
CASSQDGQLSGNTIYF
>TRBV27|TRBD1|TRBJ1-4|NA
TGTGCCAGCAGTCCCTCCGGGACAGGGAAGGAAAAACTGTTTTTT
CASSPSGTGKEKLFF
>TRBV6-5|TRBD1|TRBJ1-4|NA
TGTGCCAGCACCTTGGACAGGAGGGATGAAAAACTGTTTTTT
CASTLDRRDEKLFF
>TRBV11-3|NA|TRBJ1-1|NA
TGTGCCAGCAGCTTAGAGAGGGACACTGAAGCTTTCTTT
CASSLERDTEAFF
>TRBV7-9|NA|TRBJ2-2|NA
TGTGCCAGCAGCTCCCACCGGAGCACCGGGGAGCTGTTTTTT
CASSSHRSTGELFF
>TRBV6-6|NA|TRBJ2-7|NA
TGTGCCAGCAGGGGGCAGGGGTACGAGCAGTACTTC
CASRGQGYEQYF
>TRBV13|TRBD2|TRBJ2-1|NA
TGTGCCAGCAGCTTAGAGGGGACTAGCTCCTACAATGAGCAGTTCTTC
CASSLEGTSSYNEQFF
>TRBV19|NA|TRBJ2-4|once
TGTGCCAGTAGTCGAATCGGGGACATTCAGTACTTC
CASSRIGDIQYF
>TRBV7-6|NA|TRBJ2-7|few
TGTGCCAGCAGCTTAGCAGCGCAGGGGCCTTACGAGCAGTACTTC
CASSLAAQGPYEQYF
>TRBV30|TRBD1|TRBJ1-6|once
TGTGCCTGGAGTACGGGACAGACGAATTCACCCCTCCACTTT
CAWSTGQTNSPLHF
>TRBV5-1|NA|TRBJ2-7|NA
TGCGCCAGCAGCTTGGGACAGGACCCTTACGAGCAGTACTTC
CASSLGQDPYEQYF
>TRBV3-1/TRBV3-2|TRBD2|TRBJ2-3|NA
TGTGCCAGCAGCCAAGAAAACCTCGGGGAGGGGTACACAGATACGCAGTATTTT
CASSQENLGEGYTDTQYF
>TRBV5-1|NA|TRBJ1-1|NA
TGCGCCAGCAGCTCATCAGGGGTCCACACTGAAGCTTTCTTT
CASSSSGVHTEAFF
>TRBV19|NA|TRBJ2-4|NA
TGTGCCAGTAGCGGGACATCAAACATTCAGTACTTC
CASSGTSNIQYF
>TRBV2|TRBD1|TRBJ1-5|NA
TGTGCCAGCAGTCGTGGACAGGGAAACAATCAGCCCCAGCATTTT
CASSRGQGNNQPQHF
>TRBV13|TRBD2|TRBJ2-1|NA
TGTGCCAGCAGCGGACTAGCGGATTACAATGAGCAGTTCTTC
CASSGLADYNEQFF
>TRBV30|NA|TRBJ2-7|NA
TGTGCCTGGAGAGGCAGGGGATCCTACGAGCAGTACTTC
CAWRGRGSYEQYF
>TRBV28|TRBD2|TRBJ2-1|NA
TGTGCCAGCAGTCTAGCGGGGGGCTTGGATGAGCAGTTCTTC
CASSLAGGLDEQFF
>TRBV5-1|NA|TRBJ2-3|NA
TGCGCCAGCAGACTCTCTGACTCGGATACGCAGTATTTT
CASRLSDSDTQYF
>TRBV27|NA|TRBJ2-1|once
TGTGCCAGCAGTTTATCGACGATGAGGGCGTTGGATGAGCAGTTCTTC
CASSLSTMRALDEQFF
>TRBV19|NA|TRBJ2-5|NA
TGTGCCAGTAGTTACCCGGGGCAGGGGTCGGAGACCCAGTACTTC
CASSYPGQGSETQYF
>TRBV12-3/TRBV12-4|NA|TRBJ1-1|once
TGTGCCAGCAGTTTCTTCCAGGGTATAGAAGCTTTCTTT
CASSFFQGIEAFF
>TRBV19|TRBD1|TRBJ1-5|NA
TGTGCCAGTAGCCTGACAGGGGGCGGCCAGCCCCAGCATTTT
CASSLTGGGQPQHF
>TRBV19|NA|TRBJ1-2|NA
TGTGCCAGTGAAAGTTCTTCGGTGGCTAACTATGGCTACACCTTC
CASESSSVANYGYTF
>TRBV18|TRBD1|TRBJ2-5|NA
TGTGCCAGCTCACCAATAGTCCGGGACAGGGTTCACGAGACCCAGTACTTC
CASSPIVRDRVHETQYF
>TRBV10-3|TRBD1|TRBJ1-4|NA
TGTGCCATCAGGGGACAGGGAATGATTGCAACTAATGAAAAACTGTTTTTT
CAIRGQGMIATNEKLFF
>TRBV27|NA|TRBJ2-1|NA
TGTGCCAGCAGTTTTGGAGGGGGCCCCGACTACAATGAGCAGTTCTTC
CASSFGGGPDYNEQFF
>TRBV6-5|NA|TRBJ1-2|NA
TGTGCCAGCAGGGGCATTAAGCAAAATGGCTACACCTTC
CASRGIKQNGYTF
>TRBV11-1|NA|TRBJ2-7|NA
TGTGCCAGCAGCTCCCGGGTCCGCCACGAGCAGTACTTC
CASSSRVRHEQYF
>TRBV5-1|NA|TRBJ2-2|NA
TGCGCCAGCAGCTTGACGGGACACACGAACACCGGGGAGCTGTTTTTT
CASSLTGHTNTGELFF